This TCR beta chain was found in a study of blood T cell repertoires in COVID-19. Measured with immunoSEQ multiplex PCR; TCRdb has only the in-frame clones, and not every one. The repertoire holds roughly 160,000 clones, with roughly 86% as singletons. CDR1 is SGHTS, CDR2 YDEGEE, per germline. CDR3 length: 14 residues. Trimming stripped 2 bases from V and 5 bases from J, with 13 bases between. Sequenced: peripheral blood. This rearrangement joins TRBV5-8 to TRBJ1-2; D is unresolved. This receptor was taken from a woman in her sixties or seventies who had recovered from COVID-19. CDR3 amino acids: CASSLSGASYGYTF. CDR3 DNA sequence: TGTGCCAGCAGCTTATCCGGAGCGAGTTATGGCTACACCTTC. Variable domain in full (rest from reference TRBV5-8 and TRBJ1-2): EAGVTQSPTHLIKTRGQQATLRCSPISGHTSVYWYQQALGLGLQFLLWYDEGEERNRGNFPPRFSGRQFPNYSSELNVNALELEDSALYLCASSLSGASYGYTFGSGTRLTVV.